These T cell receptor beta chains were read from a single sample in a study of CD8 T cells in ankylosing spondylitis. TCRdb reanalysed the 5' RACE reads using MiXCR and keeps one entry per CDR3 protein. The table includes fewer than 350,000 distinct CDR3 sequences, around 10% detected once. Sequencing was done on a sample of blood, either unsorted or a sorted T cell fraction (not recorded which). These receptor sequences come from a female donor with ankylosing spondylitis or in good health (not recorded which). CDR3s include the opening cysteine and the closing phenylalanine or tryptophan. Expanded clones are given a class, and other clones once, few, many or no size at all.

CDR3 length	clone size	V gene	J gene	CDR3 protein
14	few	TRBV15	TRBJ2-2	CATSRDRVAGELFF
15	-	TRBV5-6	TRBJ2-2	CASNLAGGTTGELFF
15	few	TRBV5-1	TRBJ2-1	CASSLGPPPNNEQFF
14	-	TRBV5-1	TRBJ2-7	CASSVGQPAYEQYF
14	-	TRBV7-9	TRBJ2-7	CASSLGALGYEQYF
13	many	TRBV19	TRBJ2-1	CASGQWQANEQFF
14	-	TRBV30	TRBJ2-7	CAWSLGAGAYEQYF
15	few	TRBV18	TRBJ1-5	CASSPTHRTDQPQHF
13	many	TRBV5-1	TRBJ2-1	CASSLVGNNEQFF
14	many	TRBV4-3	TRBJ1-1	CASSQRGRRTEAFF
13	many	TRBV7-9	TRBJ1-1	CASSLEAAAEAFF
18	many	TRBV10-3	TRBJ1-1	CAISDQPGQGNLNTEAFF
15	-	TRBV5-5	TRBJ1-4	CASVGLTGMNEKLFF
16	many	TRBV4-3	TRBJ2-1	CASSHGTSGSSNEQFF
13	many	TRBV20-1	TRBJ1-1	CSALGGWDTEAFF
12	few	TRBV7-9	TRBJ2-7	CASSADLYEQYF
14	many	TRBV5-1	TRBJ2-1	CASSTMGAYNEQFF
15	many	TRBV20-1	TRBJ2-2	CSAYLGTKNTGELFF
14	few	TRBV6-1	TRBJ2-2	CASRDTTNTGELFF
13	large	TRBV15	TRBJ1-5	CATSKFGGEPQHF
15	many	TRBV18	TRBJ1-6	CASSSAKGADSPLHF
13	many	TRBV6-5	TRBJ2-7	CASTWGSENEQYF
15	few	TRBV4-3	TRBJ2-5	CASSADRGTQETQYF
14	few	TRBV5-1	TRBJ1-2	CASSPPRVGYGYTF
17	-	TRBV3-1	TRBJ2-5	CASSQDNGPRIAETQYF
15	few	TRBV20-1	TRBJ2-3	CSASTGLAGAGTQYF
16	-	TRBV6-2/TRBV6-3	TRBJ1-1	CASSYWGISGNTEAFF
15	many	TRBV27	TRBJ2-7	CASRPGLADLGEQYF
15	-	TRBV10-3	TRBJ2-7	CAISETRQASYEQYF
15	-	TRBV6-5	TRBJ2-7	CASSYLGALPYEQYF
11	-	TRBV12-3/TRBV12-4	TRBJ2-7	CASRRGQKQYF
15	many	TRBV28	TRBJ1-1	CASNLPAAQNTEAFF
13	many	TRBV20-1	TRBJ1-4	CSARGEEDEKLFF
13	-	TRBV20-1	TRBJ2-7	CSAMDRGKYEQYF
13	many	TRBV5-1	TRBJ1-1	CASSIIGNTEAFF
14	few	TRBV20-1	TRBJ2-7	CSAIPLAGAYEQYF
16	-	TRBV2	TRBJ1-2	CASSEAQTGSLYGYTF
15	-	TRBV7-9	TRBJ2-1	CASSLRLASYNEQFF
15	few	TRBV5-1	TRBJ2-3	CASSLAGQTSDTQYF
15	-	TRBV9	TRBJ2-2	CASSVEVRGVGELFF
15	many	TRBV3-1	TRBJ1-5	CASSQDVMSNQPQHF
17	-	TRBV6-1	TRBJ1-2	CASIPSTPGQGDCGYTF
16	many	TRBV5-1	TRBJ1-2	CASSLDSGGGGYGYTF
13	many	TRBV11-2	TRBJ1-6	CASSLAWSSPLHF
14	many	TRBV13	TRBJ2-7	CASSLVTGASEQYF
15	few	TRBV7-8	TRBJ2-1	CASSLTGRSYNEQFF
10	-	TRBV11-2	TRBJ2-5	CASSSEDQYF
15	many	TRBV6-5	TRBJ1-2	CASSYSARDSYGYTF